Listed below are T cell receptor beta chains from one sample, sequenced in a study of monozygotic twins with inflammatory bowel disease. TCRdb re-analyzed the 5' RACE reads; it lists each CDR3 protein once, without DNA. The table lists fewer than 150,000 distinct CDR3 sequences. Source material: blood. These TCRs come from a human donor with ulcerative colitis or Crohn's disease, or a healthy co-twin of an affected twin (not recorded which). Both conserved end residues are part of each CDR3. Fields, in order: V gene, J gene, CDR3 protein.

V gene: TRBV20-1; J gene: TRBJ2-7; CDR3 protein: CSAAGTGLYEQYF
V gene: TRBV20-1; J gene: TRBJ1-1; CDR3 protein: CSPGTGGFEAFF
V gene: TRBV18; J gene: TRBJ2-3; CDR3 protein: CASSPARPKPSTDTQYF
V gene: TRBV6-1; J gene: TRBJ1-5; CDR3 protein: CASVSRGDSNQPQHF
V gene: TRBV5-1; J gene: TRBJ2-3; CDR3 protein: CASSAGGSTDTQYF
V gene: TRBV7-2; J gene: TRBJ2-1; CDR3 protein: CASIWTGPSYNEQFF
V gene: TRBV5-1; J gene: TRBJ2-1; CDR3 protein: CASSLGETSGGGFF
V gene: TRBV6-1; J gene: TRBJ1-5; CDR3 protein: CASRTGQGRVPQHF
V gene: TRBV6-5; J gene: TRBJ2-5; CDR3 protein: CASSYSVASTVGTQYF
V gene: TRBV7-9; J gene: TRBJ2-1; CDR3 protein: CASSPQGGEQFF
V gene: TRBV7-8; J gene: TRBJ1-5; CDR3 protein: CASSPRDVMKPQHF
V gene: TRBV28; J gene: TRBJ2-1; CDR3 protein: CASSLMDLRFF
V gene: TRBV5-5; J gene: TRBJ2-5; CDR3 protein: CASSLGLTTAGGETQYF
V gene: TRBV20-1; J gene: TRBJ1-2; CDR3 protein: CSASGPSNYGYTF
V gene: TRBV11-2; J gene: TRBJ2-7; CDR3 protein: CASSKFAYEQYF
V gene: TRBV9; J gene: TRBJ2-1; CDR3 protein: CASSVRDSYNEQFF
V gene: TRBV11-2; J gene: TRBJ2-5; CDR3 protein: CASSLDWGRQETQYF
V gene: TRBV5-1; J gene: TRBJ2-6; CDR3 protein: CASSPWPDSGANVLTF
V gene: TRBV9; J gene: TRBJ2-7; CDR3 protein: CASSPGTSGGHEQYF
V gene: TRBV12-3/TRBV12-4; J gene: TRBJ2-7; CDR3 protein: CASSLRGDRGNYEQYF
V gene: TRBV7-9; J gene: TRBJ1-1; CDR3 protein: CASSLRGSMGTIGAFF
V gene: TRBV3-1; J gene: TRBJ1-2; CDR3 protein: CASSLRDPFGCTF
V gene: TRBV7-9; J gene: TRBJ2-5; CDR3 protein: CASSSLQGFGETQYF
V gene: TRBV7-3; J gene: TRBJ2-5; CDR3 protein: CASSTGTSGGTQYF
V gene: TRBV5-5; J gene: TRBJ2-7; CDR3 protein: CASSLVARTGVSYEQYF
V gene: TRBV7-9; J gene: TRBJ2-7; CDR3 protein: CASSLGLGVYEQYF